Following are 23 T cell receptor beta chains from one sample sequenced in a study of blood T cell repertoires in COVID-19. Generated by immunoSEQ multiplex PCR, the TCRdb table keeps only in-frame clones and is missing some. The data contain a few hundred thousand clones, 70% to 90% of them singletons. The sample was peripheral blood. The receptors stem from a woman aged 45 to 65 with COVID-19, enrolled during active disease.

The CDR3 region is CASSQGRSGANEQFF. CDR3 bases: TGTGCCAGCAGCCAAGGCAGGAGCGGGGCCAATGAGCAGTTCTTC. V usage is TRBV3-1 (or the pseudogene TRBV3-2) and J usage is TRBJ2-1; 7 nucleotides agree with TRBD2. The germline gives CDR1 LGHDT, CDR2 YNNKEL (reference sequence). V lost 1 base, J lost 6 bases, and 6 bases stayed unmatched. The length of the CDR3 is 15 residues.

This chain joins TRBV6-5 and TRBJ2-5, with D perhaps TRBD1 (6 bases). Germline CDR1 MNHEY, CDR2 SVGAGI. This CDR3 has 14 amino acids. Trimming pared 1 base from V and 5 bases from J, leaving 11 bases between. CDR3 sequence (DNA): TGTGCCAGCAGTTACTTGACAGGTGGCGAGACCCAGTACTTC. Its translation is CASSYLTGGETQYF.

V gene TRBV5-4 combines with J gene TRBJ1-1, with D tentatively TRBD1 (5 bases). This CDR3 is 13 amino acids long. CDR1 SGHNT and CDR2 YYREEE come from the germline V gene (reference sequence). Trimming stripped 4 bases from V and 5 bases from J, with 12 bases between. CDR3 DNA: TGTGCCAGCAGCGGGGGGGGAAAAACTGAAGCTTTCTTT. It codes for CASSGGGKTEAFF.

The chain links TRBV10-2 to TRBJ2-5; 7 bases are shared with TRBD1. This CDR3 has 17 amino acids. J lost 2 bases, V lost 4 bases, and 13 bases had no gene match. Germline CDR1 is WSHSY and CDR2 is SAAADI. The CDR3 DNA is TGCGCCAGCAGTGTTATTTTGAGGGACAGTCAACAAGAGACCCAGTACTTC. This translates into CASSVILRDSQQETQYF.

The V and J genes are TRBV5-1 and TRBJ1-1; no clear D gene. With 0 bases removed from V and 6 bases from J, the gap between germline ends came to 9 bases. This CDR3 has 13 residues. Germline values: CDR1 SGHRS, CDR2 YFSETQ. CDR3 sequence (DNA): TGCGCCAGCAGCTTGGGAGGCTCGGCTGAAGCTTTCTTT. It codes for CASSLGGSAEAFF. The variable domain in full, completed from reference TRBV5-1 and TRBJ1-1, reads KAGVTQTPRYLIKTRGQQVTLSCSPISGHRSVSWYQQTPGQGLQFLFEYFSETQRNKGNFPGRFSGRQFSNSRSEMNVSTLELGDSALYLCASSLGGSAEAFFGQGTRLTVV.

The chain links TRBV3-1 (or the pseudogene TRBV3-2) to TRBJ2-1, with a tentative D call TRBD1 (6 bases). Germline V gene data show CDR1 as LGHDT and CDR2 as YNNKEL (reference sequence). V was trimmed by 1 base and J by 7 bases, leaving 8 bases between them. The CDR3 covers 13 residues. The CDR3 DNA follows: TGTGCCAGCAGCCAAGGGACAGTAAATGAGCAGTTCTTC. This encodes CASSQGTVNEQFF.

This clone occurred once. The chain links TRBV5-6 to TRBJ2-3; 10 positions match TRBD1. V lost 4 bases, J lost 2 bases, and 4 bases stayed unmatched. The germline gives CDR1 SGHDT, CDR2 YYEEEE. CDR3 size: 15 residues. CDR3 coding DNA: TGTGCCAGCAGCCCCGGACAGGGGGTCACAGATACGCAGTATTTT. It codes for CASSPGQGVTDTQYF.

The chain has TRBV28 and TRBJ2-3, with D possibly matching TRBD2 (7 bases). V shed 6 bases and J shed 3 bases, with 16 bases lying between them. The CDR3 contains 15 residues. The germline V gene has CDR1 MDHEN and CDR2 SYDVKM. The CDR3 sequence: CASSVGGARTDTQYF. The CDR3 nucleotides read TGTGCCAGCAGCGTAGGGGGGGCGAGGACAGATACGCAGTATTTT.

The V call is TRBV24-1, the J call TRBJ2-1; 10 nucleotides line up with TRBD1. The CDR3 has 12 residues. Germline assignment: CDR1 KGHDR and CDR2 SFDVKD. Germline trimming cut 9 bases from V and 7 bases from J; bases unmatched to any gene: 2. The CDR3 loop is CATGQGENEQFF. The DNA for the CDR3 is TGTGCCACCGGACAGGGGGAAAATGAGCAGTTCTTC.

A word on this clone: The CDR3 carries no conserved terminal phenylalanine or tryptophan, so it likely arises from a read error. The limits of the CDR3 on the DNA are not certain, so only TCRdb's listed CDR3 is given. The CDR3 loop is CAWSVGAGQVT. This chain links TRBV30 with TRBJ2-7; the table names TRBD1, a call not compared with the DNA. In germline, CDR1 is GTSNPN, CDR2 SVGIG (reference sequence). The CDR3 numbers 11 amino acids, ends counted.

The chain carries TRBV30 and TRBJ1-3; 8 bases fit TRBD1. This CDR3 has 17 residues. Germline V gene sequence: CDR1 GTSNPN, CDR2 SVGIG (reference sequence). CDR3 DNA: TGTGCTGTCGCCGGGACAGGTATCGGAAGTACTGGAAACACCATATATTTT. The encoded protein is CAVAGTGIGSTGNTIYF.

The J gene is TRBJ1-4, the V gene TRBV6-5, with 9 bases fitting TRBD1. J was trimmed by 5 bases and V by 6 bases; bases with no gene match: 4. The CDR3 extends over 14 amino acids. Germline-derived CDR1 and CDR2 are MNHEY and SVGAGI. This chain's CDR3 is CASRTGTGNEKLFF. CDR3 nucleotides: TGTGCCAGCAGAACCGGGACAGGGAATGAAAAACTGTTTTTT.

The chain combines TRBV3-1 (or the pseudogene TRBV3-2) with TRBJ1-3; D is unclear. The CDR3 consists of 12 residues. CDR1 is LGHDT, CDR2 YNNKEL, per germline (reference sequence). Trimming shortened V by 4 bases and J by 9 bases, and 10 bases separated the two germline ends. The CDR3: CASSPPRGTIYF. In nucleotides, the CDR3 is TGTGCCAGCAGCCCCCCCCGCGGCACCATATATTTT.

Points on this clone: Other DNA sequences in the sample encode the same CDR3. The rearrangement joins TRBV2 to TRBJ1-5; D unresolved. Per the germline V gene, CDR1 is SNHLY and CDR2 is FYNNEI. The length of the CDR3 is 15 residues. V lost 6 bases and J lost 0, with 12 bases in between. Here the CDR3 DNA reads TGTGCCAGCAGCCGTGGGAGAAATAGCAATCAGCCCCAGCATTTT. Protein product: CASSRGRNSNQPQHF.

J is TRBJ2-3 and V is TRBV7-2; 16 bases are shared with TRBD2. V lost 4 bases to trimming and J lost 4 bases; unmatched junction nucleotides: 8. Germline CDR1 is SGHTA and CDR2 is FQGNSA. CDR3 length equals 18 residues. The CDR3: CASSSGTSGGAYADTQYF. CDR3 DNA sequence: TGTGCCAGCAGCTCCGGGACTAGCGGGGGGGCCTACGCAGATACGCAGTATTTT.

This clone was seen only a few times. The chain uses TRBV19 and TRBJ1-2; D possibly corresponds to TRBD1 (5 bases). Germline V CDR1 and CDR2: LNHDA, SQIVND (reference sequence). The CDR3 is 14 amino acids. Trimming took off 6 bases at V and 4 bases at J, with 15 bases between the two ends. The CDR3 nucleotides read TGTGCCAGTAGCGCTAGTGGACACCGCTATGGCTACACCTTC. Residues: CASSASGHRYGYTF.

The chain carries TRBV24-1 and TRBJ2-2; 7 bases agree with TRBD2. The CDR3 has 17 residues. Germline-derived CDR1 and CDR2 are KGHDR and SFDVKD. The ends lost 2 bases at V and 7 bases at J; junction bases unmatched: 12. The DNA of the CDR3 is TGTGCCACCAGTGATTCGGGGCGGGAGAAGGGGATCGGGGAGCTGTTTTTT. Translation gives CATSDSGREKGIGELFF.

The CDR3 spells CAISAGGSYNSPLHF. In nucleotides, the CDR3 is TGTGCCATCAGTGCTGGAGGATCCTATAATTCACCCCTCCACTTT. V is TRBV10-3 and J is TRBJ1-6; unclear D gene. Germline V gene sequence: CDR1 ENHRY, CDR2 SYGVKD. The CDR3 is 15 residues long. Trimming stripped 4 bases from V and 1 base from J, with 8 bases between.

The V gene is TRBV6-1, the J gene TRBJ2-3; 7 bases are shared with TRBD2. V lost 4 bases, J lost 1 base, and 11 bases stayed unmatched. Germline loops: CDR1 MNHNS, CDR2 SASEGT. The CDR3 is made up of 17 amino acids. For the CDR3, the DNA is TGTGCCAGCAGTGGGACGAGACTAGCTCCCGGCACAGATACGCAGTATTTT. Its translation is CASSGTRLAPGTDTQYF.

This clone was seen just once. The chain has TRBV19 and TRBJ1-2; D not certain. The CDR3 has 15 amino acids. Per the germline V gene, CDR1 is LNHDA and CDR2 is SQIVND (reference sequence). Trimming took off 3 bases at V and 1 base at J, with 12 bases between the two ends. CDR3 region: CASSIPSYSNYGYTF. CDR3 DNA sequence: TGTGCCAGTAGTATCCCCTCATACAGTAACTATGGCTACACCTTC. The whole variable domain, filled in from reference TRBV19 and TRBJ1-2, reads DGGITQSPKYLFRKEGQNVTLSCEQNLNHDAMYWYRQDPGQGLRLIYYSQIVNDFQKGDIAEGYSVSREKKESFPLTVTSAQKNPTAFYLCASSIPSYSNYGYTFGSGTRLTVV.

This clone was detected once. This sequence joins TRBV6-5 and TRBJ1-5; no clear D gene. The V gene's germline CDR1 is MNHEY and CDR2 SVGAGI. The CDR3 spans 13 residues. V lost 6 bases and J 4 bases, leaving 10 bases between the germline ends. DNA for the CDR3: TGTGCCAGCAGCCAGGACTGGAATCAGCCCCAGCATTTT. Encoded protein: CASSQDWNQPQHF.

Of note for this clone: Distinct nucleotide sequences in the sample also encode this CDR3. The CDR3 here is CASSLRQGDSPLHF. For the CDR3, the DNA is TGTGCCAGCAGCCTCCGACAGGGGGATTCACCCCTCCACTTT. The chain links TRBV9 to TRBJ1-6, with 9 bases matching TRBD1. The CDR3 runs to 14 residues. CDR1 is SGDLS and CDR2 is YYNGEE in the germline V gene. The ends lost 4 bases at V and 8 bases at J; junction bases unmatched: 4. The full variable domain, rest sourced from reference TRBV9 and TRBJ1-6, is DSGVTQTPKHLITATGQRVTLRCSPRSGDLSVYWYQQSLDQGLQFLIQYYNGEERAKGNILERFSAQQFPDLHSELNLSSLELGDSALYFCASSLRQGDSPLHFGNGTRLTVT.

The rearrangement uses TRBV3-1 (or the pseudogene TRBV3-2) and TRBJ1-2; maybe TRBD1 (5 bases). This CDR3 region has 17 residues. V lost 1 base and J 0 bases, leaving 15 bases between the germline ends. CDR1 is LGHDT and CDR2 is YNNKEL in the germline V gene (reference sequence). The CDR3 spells CASSQVAVGVANYGYTF. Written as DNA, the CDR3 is TGTGCCAGCAGCCAAGTGGCCGTAGGGGTAGCTAACTATGGCTACACCTTC.